What follows are 6 T cell receptor beta chains derived from one specimen sequenced in a study of human T cells and chemical hapten exposure (dated by TCRdb to the early 2020s). The sample's time point label is to be understood as: patch test 2, 6 weeks after DPC sensitization. Sample treatment or condition, as interpreted from the label and publication: therapeutic diphenylcyclopropenone sensitization with weekly scalp DPC. The library was generated by RACE. The reads were generated on a NextSeq 500. TCRdb reworked the public reads: Q25 trimming with fastp, MiXCR clone assembly, productive beta chains retained. Identical CDR3 protein sequences are pooled into one entry, listed with their most common genes and DNA. The sample has approximately 110,000 distinct CDR3 sequences on record, about a tenth of them singletons. The ten largest make up 2.5% to 3.5% of the sample. The input for sequencing was whole blood, taken in connection with sensitization to the hapten diphenylcyclopropenone (DPC). These receptors came from a woman aged 40 to 50 with alopecia areata. Some clones in this sample may be carry-over from other donors' samples.

The rearrangement uses TRBV4-3 and TRBJ2-3; 9 nucleotides match TRBD2. Germline trimming cut 0 bases from V and 4 bases from J; bases unmatched to any gene: 8. CDR3 length: 17 residues. The germline V gene encodes CDR1 LGHNA and CDR2 YSLEER. The CDR3 is CASSQEARGGRSDTQYF. The CDR3 nucleotides are TGCGCCAGCAGCCAAGAGGCGCGGGGGGGCCGCTCAGATACGCAGTATTTT.

This clonotype was counted at least ten times. The genes are TRBV6-6 and TRBJ2-3; 7 positions agree with TRBD2. Germline assignment: CDR1 MNHNY and CDR2 SVGAGI (reference sequence). V lost 5 bases and J lost 6; bases outside the gene matches: 5. The CDR3 length is 13 residues. CDR3 residues: CASSALAADTQYF. The CDR3 nucleotides read TGTGCCAGCAGTGCCCTAGCGGCCGATACGCAGTATTTT.

In its sample, this clonotype was seen many times. This chain connects TRBV4-1 to TRBJ1-2; D is undetermined. V was pared by 1 base and J by 1 base, with 10 bases between. The CDR3 length is 15 residues. Looked up from germline, CDR1 is MGHRA and CDR2 is YSYEKL. The CDR3 bases are TGCGCCAGCAGCCAAGTCGACCTGAGTAACTATGGCTACACCTTC. Translation: CASSQVDLSNYGYTF.

J is TRBJ2-6 and V is TRBV28, with D uncertain. V was cut by 8 bases and J by 4 bases, with 21 bases left in between. Germline assignment: CDR1 MDHEN and CDR2 SYDVKM. CDR3 length equals 17 residues. For the CDR3, the DNA is TGTGCCAGCCACGGGCCAATGGGGTGGCCCGGGGCCAACGTCCTGACTTTC. It translates to CASHGPMGWPGANVLTF.

Ten or more counts support this clonotype. The chain links TRBV6-5 to TRBJ1-2; 8 bases align to TRBD1. Germline assignment: CDR1 MNHEY and CDR2 SVGAGI. With V trimmed by 5 bases and J by 4 bases, 3 bases remained unmatched. The CDR3 sequence is 13 residues long. The CDR3 spells CASSLQGGYGYTF. CDR3 DNA: TGTGCCAGCAGTCTACAGGGGGGCTATGGCTACACCTTC.

There are many counts of this clonotype. V and J are TRBV5-1 and TRBJ2-5; D may be TRBD2 (6 bases). Germline loops: CDR1 SGHRS, CDR2 YFSETQ. This CDR3 has 17 residues. V lost 0 bases, J lost 2 bases, and 17 bases lay in between. The CDR3 region has the DNA TGCGCCAGCAGCTTGGATGGGAGGATCCAACCGCAAGAGACCCAGTACTTC. It specifies CASSLDGRIQPQETQYF.